This T cell receptor (beta chain) was obtained from a study of blood T cell repertoires in COVID-19. Study background: The United States, Italy and Spain supplied acute and convalescent COVID-19 samples.

In the original processing: Amplification from reference gene primers served as the basis for estimated nucleated cell counts. Assay: immunoSEQ multiplex PCR; the TCRdb copy retains only in-frame clones and omits some. V, J and clone size reflect that table, while D and trimming were determined from the DNA. The sample has just over 60,000 clones, approximately 79% seen once; the top ten hold over 15%. The germline gives CDR1 LGHDT, CDR2 YNNKEL (reference sequence). The CDR3 loop spans 19 amino acids. Trimming took off 0 bases at V and 3 bases at J, with 22 bases between the two ends. The receptor was isolated from a man between 60 and 75 years old with acute or convalescent COVID-19. The sequenced sample was peripheral blood. This sequence joins TRBV3-1 (or the pseudogene TRBV3-2) and TRBJ2-3; a weak D match, TRBD1 (5 bases). CDR3 region: CASSQESIKRQGRTDTQYF. Here the CDR3 DNA reads TGTGCCAGCAGCCAAGAAAGCATCAAAAGGCAGGGCCGAACAGATACGCAGTATTTT.